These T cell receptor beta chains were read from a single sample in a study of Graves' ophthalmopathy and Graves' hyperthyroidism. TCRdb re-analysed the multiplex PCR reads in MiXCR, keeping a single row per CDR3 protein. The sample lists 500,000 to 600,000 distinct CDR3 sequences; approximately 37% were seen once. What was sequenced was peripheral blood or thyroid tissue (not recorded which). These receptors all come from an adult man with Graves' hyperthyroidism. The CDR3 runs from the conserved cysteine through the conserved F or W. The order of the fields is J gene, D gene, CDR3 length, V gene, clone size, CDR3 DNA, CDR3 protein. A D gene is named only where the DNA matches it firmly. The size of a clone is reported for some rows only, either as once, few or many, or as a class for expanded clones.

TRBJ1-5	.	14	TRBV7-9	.	TGTGCCAGCAGCACCCAACAGGGAAATCAGCCCCAGCATTTT	CASSTQQGNQPQHF
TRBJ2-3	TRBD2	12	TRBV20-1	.	TGCGCCGGGACTAGCGGGGTGCTAGCGCAGTATTTT	CAGTSGVLAQYF
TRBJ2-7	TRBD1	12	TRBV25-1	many	TGTGCCAGCAGTGAGACAGGGTCCGAGCAGTACTTC	CASSETGSEQYF
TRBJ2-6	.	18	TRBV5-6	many	TGTGCCAGCAGCTTGGGGGGTTCGGTGGGTTCTGGGGCCAACGTCCTGACTTTC	CASSLGGSVGSGANVLTF
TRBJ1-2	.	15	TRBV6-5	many	TGTGCCAGCAGTTACTCAGGTGGATTCACCGACCGGTACACCTTC	CASSYSGGFTDRYTF
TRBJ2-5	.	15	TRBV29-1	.	TGCAGCGTTGACACGACCGGACGGAACCAAGAGACCCAGTACTTC	CSVDTTGRNQETQYF
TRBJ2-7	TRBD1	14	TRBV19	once	TGTGCCGGTAGTGGTGGGACAGGGACAAACGAGCAGTACTTC	CAGSGGTGTNEQYF
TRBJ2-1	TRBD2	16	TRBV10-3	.	TGTGCCATCAGTGTAGGTACTAGCGGGAGCTACAATGAGCAGTTCTTC	CAISVGTSGSYNEQFF
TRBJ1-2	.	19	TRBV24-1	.	TGTGCCACCAGTGACCATGGGACCCGGGGGGGAAACGCTAACTATGGCTACACCTTC	CATSDHGTRGGNANYGYTF
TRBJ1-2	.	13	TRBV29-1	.	TGCAGCGGTGCAACAGGGCATAACTATGGCTACACCTTC	CSGATGHNYGYTF
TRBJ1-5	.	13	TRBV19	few	TGTGCCAGTAGTATGGGTAGCAATCAGCCCCAGCATTTT	CASSMGSNQPQHF
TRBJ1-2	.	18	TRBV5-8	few	TGCGCCAGCAGCCTTGGGGGGACAAGGCCTCTGTTTAACTATGGCTACACCTTC	CASSLGGTRPLFNYGYTF
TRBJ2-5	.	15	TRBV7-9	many	TGTGCCAGCAGCAGCAGTGACAGGGAGGACGAGACCCAGTACTTC	CASSSSDREDETQYF
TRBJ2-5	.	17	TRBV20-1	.	TGCAGTGCTAGAGATCAGGGTAGGGGGGGCCAGCAAGAGACCCAGTACTTC	CSARDQGRGGQQETQYF
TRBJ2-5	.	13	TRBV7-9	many	TGTGCCAGCACCCAAGGGGCTAGCCAGACCCAGTACTTC	CASTQGASQTQYF
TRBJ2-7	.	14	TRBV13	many	TGTGCCAGCAGCTTAGGCCCCCACTCCTACGAGCAGTACTTC	CASSLGPHSYEQYF
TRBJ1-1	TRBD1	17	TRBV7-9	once	TGTGCCAGCAGCTTCCGGGACAGGGGGTCTCTGAACACTGAAGCTTTCTTT	CASSFRDRGSLNTEAFF
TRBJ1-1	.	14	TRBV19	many	TGTGCCAGTACCAACTTGGGCGGACGGCTGAAGGTTTTCTTT	CASTNLGGRLKVFF
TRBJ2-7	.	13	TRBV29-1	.	TGCAGCAGTCACGGGCCAAGCTCCTACGAGCAGTACTTC	CSSHGPSSYEQYF
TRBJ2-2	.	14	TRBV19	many	TGTGCCACCGGCCGGGACGCGGGACCCGGGGAGCTGTTTTTT	CATGRDAGPGELFF
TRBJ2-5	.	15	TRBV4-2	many	TGTGCCAGCAGCCAAGAAGGGGGTCCGCCGGAGACCCAGTACTTC	CASSQEGGPPETQYF
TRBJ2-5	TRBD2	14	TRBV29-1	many	TGCAGCGTTGCTGGCGGGAGGGGTCAAGAGACCCAGTACTTC	CSVAGGRGQETQYF
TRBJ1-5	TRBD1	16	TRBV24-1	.	TGTGCCGCCAGTGATTCGCGGACAGGGAACAATCAGCCCCAGCATTTT	CAASDSRTGNNQPQHF
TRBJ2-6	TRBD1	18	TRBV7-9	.	TGTGCCAGCAGCGCACCCTCCGGGACAGCCTCTGGGGCCAACGTCCTGACTTTC	CASSAPSGTASGANVLTF
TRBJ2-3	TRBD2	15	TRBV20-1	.	TGCAGTGCTAGAGATCCTAGCGGGATCACAGATACGCAGTATTTT	CSARDPSGITDTQYF
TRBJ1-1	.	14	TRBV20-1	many	TGCAGTGCTGCTCAGGGATCCTTGAACACTGAAGCTTTCTTT	CSAAQGSLNTEAFF
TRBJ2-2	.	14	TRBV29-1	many	TGCAGCGCTGCGGGTAGCGGGAACACCGGGGAGCTGTTTTTT	CSAAGSGNTGELFF
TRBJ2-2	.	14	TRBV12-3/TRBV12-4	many	TGTGCCAGCAGTAGGCTAGCGAACACCGGGGAGCTGTTTTTT	CASSRLANTGELFF
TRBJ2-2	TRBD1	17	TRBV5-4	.	TGTGCCAGCAGACCCTCGGTGGACAGGGTAAACACCGGGGAGCTGTTTTTT	CASRPSVDRVNTGELFF
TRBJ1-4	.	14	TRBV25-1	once	TGTGCCAGCAGCTTGTCCGGGACTAATGAAAAACTGTTTTTT	CASSLSGTNEKLFF
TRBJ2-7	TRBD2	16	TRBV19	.	TGTGCCAGTAGCCGGAGTCTAGCGGGGGCCTCCTACGAGCAGTACTTC	CASSRSLAGASYEQYF
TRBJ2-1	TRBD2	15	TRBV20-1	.	TGCAGTGCTAGAGATTCAAGGCTAGCGGACAATGAGCAGTTCTTC	CSARDSRLADNEQFF
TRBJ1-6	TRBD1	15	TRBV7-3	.	TGTGCCAGCAGCTCTTCGACAGGGACGGGTTCACCCCTCCACTTT	CASSSSTGTGSPLHF
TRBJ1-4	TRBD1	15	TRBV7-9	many	TGTGCCAGCAGCCCAGGGACAGTTGTCGATGAAAAACTGTTTTTT	CASSPGTVVDEKLFF
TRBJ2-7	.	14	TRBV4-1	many	TGCGCCAGCAGCCAATTCCTCAGGGGCTACGAGCAGTACTTC	CASSQFLRGYEQYF
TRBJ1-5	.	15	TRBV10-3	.	TGTGCCATCTGCGGTGCGCAAGACCGAAATCAGCCCCAGCATTTT	CAICGAQDRNQPQHF
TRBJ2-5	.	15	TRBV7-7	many	TGTGCTAGCAGCTTAGTAGGAGGGCCGGGTGAGACCCAGTACTTC	CASSLVGGPGETQYF
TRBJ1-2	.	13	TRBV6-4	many	TGTGCCAGCAGTGTCAAGGGGAGGCATGGCTACACCTTC	CASSVKGRHGYTF
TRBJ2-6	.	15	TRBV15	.	TGTGCCACCAGCAGAGATCTACAGGGGGCCAACGTCCTGACTTTC	CATSRDLQGANVLTF
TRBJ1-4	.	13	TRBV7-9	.	TGTGCCTGGAGTTTCAACCTAAATGAAAAACTGTTTTTT	CAWSFNLNEKLFF
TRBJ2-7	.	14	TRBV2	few	TGTGCCAGCAGTACGGACAGCGGTTCCTACGAGCAGTACTTC	CASSTDSGSYEQYF
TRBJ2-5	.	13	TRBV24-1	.	TGTGCCACCAGTGATTTGGGGGGGGAGACCCAGTACTTC	CATSDLGGETQYF
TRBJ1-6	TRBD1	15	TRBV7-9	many	TGTGCCAGCAGCACGGCGACAGGGGCGGATTCACCCCTCCACTTT	CASSTATGADSPLHF
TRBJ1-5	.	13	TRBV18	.	TGTGCCAGCTCAGAAGACACTTGGCAGCCCCAGCATTTT	CASSEDTWQPQHF
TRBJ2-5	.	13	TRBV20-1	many	TGCAGTGCTAGAGGGGGATTCCAAGAGACCCAGTACTTC	CSARGGFQETQYF
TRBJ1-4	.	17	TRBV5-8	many	TGTGCCAGCAGCTTGGGTTCACGGGCCGCAACTAATGAAAAACTGTTTTTT	CASSLGSRAATNEKLFF
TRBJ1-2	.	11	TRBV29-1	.	TGCAGCGTTGAAGAATTTGGGGGCTACACCTTC	CSVEEFGGYTF
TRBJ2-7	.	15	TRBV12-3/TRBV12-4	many	TGTGCCAGCAGTTTAGCTGGGGAGCCCACCTACGAGCAGTACTTC	CASSLAGEPTYEQYF
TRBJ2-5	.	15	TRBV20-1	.	TGCAGTGCCAGCAGTTTCGGAGGGGCTGCGAAGACCCAGTACTTC	CSASSFGGAAKTQYF
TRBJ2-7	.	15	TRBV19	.	TGTGCCAGTAGTATCGTCACTAGCTCCCGTCACGAGCAGTACTTC	CASSIVTSSRHEQYF